This T cell receptor beta chain came from a study of blood T cell repertoires in COVID-19 (dated by TCRdb to 2020 to 2021). Broadly, across the study: Collaborator samples came from the United States, Italy and Spain and covered acute and convalescent phases of COVID-19. A freely available public database, intended as a resource for researchers studying the immune response to SARS-CoV-2, is where the repertoires were released. The dataset comprised deeply sampled blood TCRbeta repertoires from subjects exposed to, actively infected with, or recovered from COVID-19. Where HLA class I and class II types were available, the types were taken from metadata supplied by the sample provider, not from assay-based typing. The samples were drawn from two sources: the first 160 participants of the ongoing ImmuneRACE study, and 1,254 subjects contributed by 6 global collaborators. Nearly every sample came with metadata listing a de-identified subject ID, COVID-19 status, age in years and sex. The material from the prospective study consisted of cDNA or gDNA derived from T cells, B-cell-depleted T cells, or PBMCs. Results the study describes overall, beyond this receptor: How much clinical and demographic metadata was included differed by source and by participant, and the metadata was provided uncurated.

Collaborating institutions collected whole blood in K2EDTA tubes following their own protocols. For TCRbeta analysis, collaborators shipped samples as frozen whole blood, isolated PBMCs, or DNA extracted from either of those sample types. The V end loses 0 bases and the J end loses 4 bases, and a stretch of 9 bases separates them. Including cysteine and phenylalanine, the CDR3 has 14 amino acids. The retained sequence is limited to the CDR3, 42 bases, with the frame set at the first base. CDR1 MGHRA and CDR2 YSYEKL are derived from the germline V gene. The immunoSEQ Assay, a bias-controlled multiplex PCR, was used to amplify TCRbeta CDR3 regions from genomic DNA. For the original study's pipeline: Nucleated cell counts per sample were estimated from amplification of reference gene primers within the assay. To quantify the absolute abundance of each unique TCRbeta CDR3 rearrangement, sequence reads were collapsed and filtered. For each sample, productive Simpson clonality was calculated as the square root of Simpson's diversity index across productive rearrangements. TCRdb stores this immuneACCESS table with in-frame sequences only. Part of the clones is absent; in the studies checked, under half of the shortfall reflects unresolved V genes, and no reason is known for the rest. Clonal size and the V and J genes are those of that table, whereas D and trimming came from the DNA. For this sample there are 150,000 to 250,000 clones; approximately 80% appear just once. The ten largest account for approximately 6.9% of the sample.

Details on this clone: It lacks a known antigen. No base quality values were provided; no much bigger clone lies one nucleotide off.

This chain is built from TRBV4-1 and TRBJ1-2; TRBD1 could be the D gene, as 5 bases match. Sequencing was done on a sample of peripheral blood. This TCR was sampled from a human donor with acute or convalescent COVID-19. The donor label of this sample is uncertain. The nucleotide sequence reads TGCGCCAGCAGCCAAGAAACCGGGGGCTATGGCTACACCTTC. It is translated as CASSQETGGYGYTF.